This T cell receptor (beta chain) originates from a study of regulatory T cells in long-lasting Graves disease. Notes on the study in general: The persistent group shared fewer than 3,500 public clonotypes, more than the 950 to 1,000 shared by new patients. Peripheral blood was the sole material, not thyroid tissue. A reduction in accuracy may have resulted from the small sample size.

This CDR3 comprises 13 residues. V was trimmed by 0 bases and J by 2 bases, leaving 7 bases between them. Germline V CDR1 and CDR2: GTSNPN, SVGIG (reference sequence). For this clonotype: The antigen is unknown.

Arm-PCR of CDR3 regions with iRepertoire HTBI primers generated TCR beta libraries. As handled by the study authors: Spanning all samples, the identified segments comprised 60 to 80 TRBV and over 13 TRBJ. TCRdb called the multiplex PCR reads again in MiXCR, with one record for every CDR3 protein. None of the V and J calls come from the authors' own analysis; TCRdb made them. The repertoire holds 400,000 or so distinct CDR3 sequences, with roughly a quarter as singletons. Time point of the sample: persistent/refractory GD, antithyroid drugs over 5 years with positive TRAb. RNA isolated from PBMCs was used to make the TCR library.

The TCR comes from a female donor with Graves disease. The J gene is TRBJ2-5, the V gene TRBV30, with D uncertain. Sequenced material: peripheral blood mononuclear cells (PBMCs), taken when the disease was refractory, from a patient treated with antithyroid drugs. CDR3 residues: CAWSVLNQETQYF. The CDR3 DNA follows: TGTGCCTGGAGTGTACTGAATCAAGAGACCCAGTACTTC. Full variable domain (rest looked up from reference TRBV30 and TRBJ2-5): SQTIHQWPATLVQPVGSPLSLECTVEGTSNPNLYWYRQAAGRGLQLLFYSVGIGQISSEVPQNLSASRPQDRQFILSSKKLLLSDSGFYLCAWSVLNQETQYFGPGTRLLVL.